A selection of T cell receptor beta chains follows, all from one sample in a study of PD-1 blockade in classical Hodgkin lymphoma. Libraries were prepared by immunoSEQ multiplex PCR; TCRdb keeps only in-frame clonotypes and omits some of them. Of under 20,000 clones in the sample, roughly 83% were seen once. This material consisted of peripheral blood mononuclear cells (PBMCs), taken at baseline. The receptor set was obtained from a human donor with classical Hodgkin lymphoma. CDR3s include the opening cysteine and the closing phenylalanine or tryptophan. Fields, in order: J gene, D gene, clone size, V gene, CDR3 DNA, CDR3 protein. D genes are given only for firm matches. Expanded clones get a size class; other rows say once, few or many, or leave the size out.

TRBJ1-2,TRBD1,-,TRBV5-1,TGCGCCAGCAGCAAGGGACAGGGATTTAACTATGGCTACACCTTC,CASSKGQGFNYGYTF
TRBJ2-2,-,-,TRBV9,TGTGCCAGCAGCCACGTGCGTGGGGAGCTGTTTTTT,CASSHVRGELFF
TRBJ1-3,-,-,TRBV27,TGTGCCAGCAGTACGAGCAACCGAAACACCATATATTTT,CASSTSNRNTIYF
TRBJ1-6,TRBD1,-,TRBV30,TGTGCCTGGAGTGAAGTGGCAGGGGGCCACTTTTGGAATTCACCCCTCCACTTT,CAWSEVAGGHFWNSPLHF
TRBJ1-1,TRBD1,few,TRBV5-5,TGTGCCAGCACCCGACAGGGGATCACTGAAGCTTTCTTT,CASTRQGITEAFF
TRBJ2-2,TRBD1,-,TRBV4-3,TGCGCCAGCAGCCCGGACAGGGGGCCCGGGGAGCTGTTTTTT,CASSPDRGPGELFF
TRBJ1-3,-,-,TRBV6-1,TGTGCCAGCAGTGATGGGGCTTCTGGAAACACCATATATTTT,CASSDGASGNTIYF
TRBJ1-2,-,-,TRBV27,TGTGCCAGCAGTTTAAAAGGGAAGGGTTACTATGGCTACACCTTC,CASSLKGKGYYGYTF
TRBJ2-3,-,-,TRBV11-2,TGTGCCAGCAGCTTGTCCTTCACAGATACGCAGTATTTT,CASSLSFTDTQYF
TRBJ2-5,-,medium-sized,TRBV19,TGTGCCAGTAGTATCAGTGAGACCCAGTACTTC,CASSISETQYF
TRBJ2-5,-,-,TRBV30,TGTGCATGGGGACCCGAAGAGACCCAGTACTTC,CAWGPEETQYF
TRBJ2-7,TRBD2,-,TRBV4-3,TGCGCCAGCAGCCAGTATAACGGGGGGAGGGACGAGCAGTACTTC,CASSQYNGGRDEQYF
TRBJ2-7,-,-,TRBV14,TGTGCCAGCAGCCAAGGGATGCCTTCCTACGAGCAGTACTTC,CASSQGMPSYEQYF
TRBJ2-1,TRBD1,once,TRBV11-2,TGTGCCAGCAGCCCACTAAAGGACAGGGGGAACAGGAATGAGCAGTTCTTC,CASSPLKDRGNRNEQFF
TRBJ1-5,-,-,TRBV27,TGTGCCAGCAGCACTCCCGGTCAGCCCCAGCATTTT,CASSTPGQPQHF
TRBJ2-7,-,once,TRBV5-5,TGTGCCAGCAGCTTGACGGACAGTTACGAGCAGTACTTC,CASSLTDSYEQYF
TRBJ2-5,-,-,TRBV18,TGTGCCAGCTCACCACCGGGGGGGCAGCAAGAGACCCAGTACTTC,CASSPPGGQQETQYF
TRBJ2-3,TRBD1,-,TRBV4-2,TGTGCCAGCAGTCCCGAGGATCGGGACAGGGAGGATACGCAGTATTTT,CASSPEDRDREDTQYF
TRBJ2-2,TRBD1,-,TRBV28,TGTGCCAGCAGCCACGACAGGGGGCGATACACCGGGGAGCTGTTTTTT,CASSHDRGRYTGELFF
TRBJ1-2,TRBD1,few,TRBV5-6,TGTGCCAGCAGCTTGGACAGGGGACTTGGGGGCTACACCTTC,CASSLDRGLGGYTF
TRBJ2-7,-,-,TRBV5-1,TGCGCCAGCAGCTTGTATGACGGAGGGGGTGGGTACGAGCAGTACTTC,CASSLYDGGGGYEQYF
TRBJ1-2,-,-,TRBV5-6,TGTGCCAGCAGCTCGATCTCGAAAGCTAACTATGGCTACACCTTC,CASSSISKANYGYTF
TRBJ1-5,-,few,TRBV7-9,TGTGCCAGCAGCCCAGGGACCTACAATCAGCCCCAGCATTTT,CASSPGTYNQPQHF